A selection of T cell receptor beta chains follows, all from one sample in a study of control samples from healthy donors and cancer patients. Produced via immunoSEQ multiplex PCR; TCRdb's table is partial and in-frame only. The sample has 70,000 to 100,000 clones, about 89% seen once; the top ten hold roughly 7.6%. The sequencing sample was made of blood. The source of these receptors is a woman aged 60-75 years in good health. The CDR3 runs from the conserved cysteine through the conserved F or W. A D gene is named only where the DNA matches it firmly. A clone size is listed for some rows: how often the clone was seen (once, few, many), or a class if it is expanded.

>.|TRBJ2-2|TRBV19|.
TGTGCCAGTAGTAGACAGGCGGGCACCGGGGAGCTGTTTTTT
CASSRQAGTGELFF
>TRBD1|TRBJ1-2|TRBV11-3|.
TGTGCCAGCAGCTTAGTCCCGACAGGGTTTGGCTACACCTTC
CASSLVPTGFGYTF
>.|TRBJ2-1|TRBV6-5|.
TGTGCCAGCAGTTCCCTTAATGAGGTTGAGCAGTTCTTC
CASSSLNEVEQFF
>.|TRBJ1-3|TRBV28|.
TGTGCCAGCAGTTTTTCGGAAAACACCATATATTTT
CASSFSENTIYF
>TRBD2|TRBJ2-1|TRBV11-2|.
TGTGCCAGCAGCCGGTCCTCTAGCGGGAGGGCCTACAATGAGCAGTTCTTC
CASSRSSSGRAYNEQFF
>TRBD1|TRBJ1-2|TRBV5-1|.
TGCGCCAGCAGCTTGGCCTCAGGGGGTTCGGGCTACACCTTC
CASSLASGGSGYTF
>.|TRBJ2-1|TRBV4-3|.
TGCGCCAGCAGCCAAGATTGGTCGGCAAACAATGAGCAGTTCTTC
CASSQDWSANNEQFF
>.|TRBJ1-4|TRBV5-1|.
TGCGCCAGCAGCGGGGGGGCGGGACGACCTGAAAAACTGTTTTTT
CASSGGAGRPEKLFF
>TRBD2|TRBJ2-1|TRBV4-1|few
TGCGCCAGCAGCCCATATGCGGGAGGGCCAGGTTATGAGCAGTTCTTC
CASSPYAGGPGYEQFF
>TRBD1|TRBJ2-1|TRBV4-1|.
TGCGCCAGCAGCCAAGAGCCGGACAGGGTTATTGAGCAGTTCTTC
CASSQEPDRVIEQFF
>.|TRBJ2-7|TRBV10-3|few
TGTGCCATCAGTGCCGGGACGCGCGACGGCTACGAGCAGTACTTC
CAISAGTRDGYEQYF
>TRBD1|TRBJ2-1|TRBV18|once
TGTGCCAGCTCATCACAGGGGGCTCACAATGAGCAGTTCTTC
CASSSQGAHNEQFF
>TRBD2|TRBJ2-1|TRBV9|.
TGTGCCAGCAGCGCCGGACTAGCGGGAGTTGAGCAGTTCTTC
CASSAGLAGVEQFF
>.|TRBJ2-3|TRBV25-1|few
TGTGCCAGCAGTGAATCGAGGACTACTACTAGCACAGATACGCAGTATTTT
CASSESRTTTSTDTQYF
>TRBD1|TRBJ2-2|TRBV11-3|.
TGTGCCAGCAGCCCACAGACAGGGCCAAACACCGGGGAGCTGTTTTTT
CASSPQTGPNTGELFF
>.|TRBJ2-2|TRBV10-3|.
TGTGCCATCAGATCCGGGGGCACCGGGGAGCTGTTTTTT
CAIRSGGTGELFF
>.|TRBJ2-7|TRBV27|.
TGTGCCAGCAGTTTCCGGAGTACTCCTAGCTCCTACGAGCAGTACTTC
CASSFRSTPSSYEQYF
>TRBD2|TRBJ2-7|TRBV5-5|.
TGTGCCAGCAGCTTTGTAAGGGATGCCGGGGGAGGGGACGAGCAGTACTTC
CASSFVRDAGGGDEQYF
>TRBD1|TRBJ1-1|TRBV18|.
TGTGCCAGCTCACCTGGACAGGGGAACACTGAAGCTTTCTTT
CASSPGQGNTEAFF
>TRBD1|TRBJ1-1|TRBV6-5|.
TGTGCCAGCAGTTACGGACAGGCGAACACTGAAGCTTTCTTT
CASSYGQANTEAFF
>TRBD1|TRBJ1-5|TRBV19|few
TGTGCCAGTGGGGAGACAGGGGTGCGACAGCCCCAGCATTTT
CASGETGVRQPQHF
>TRBD2|TRBJ2-5|TRBV11-3|.
TGTGCCAGCAGCTTTTACAGCGGGGGGGCAGTAGAGACCCAGTACTTC
CASSFYSGGAVETQYF
>TRBD1|TRBJ1-1|TRBV9|.
TGTGCCAGCACAAATTTAGGGACAGGCAACACTGAAGCTTTCTTT
CASTNLGTGNTEAFF
>TRBD1|TRBJ2-7|TRBV7-6|once
TGTGCCAGCAGCCCTGGGACAGGGGTAACCTACGAGCAGTACTTC
CASSPGTGVTYEQYF
>.|TRBJ2-5|TRBV25-1|.
TGTGCCAGCAGTTGGGGGGCTGAAGAGACCCAGTACTTC
CASSWGAEETQYF
>.|TRBJ2-7|TRBV19|.
TGTGCCAGTAGTTCTGTCGGGGGCGGCTACGAGCAGTACTTC
CASSSVGGGYEQYF
>TRBD1|TRBJ1-1|TRBV5-1|.
TGCGCCAGCAGCGGGGGACAGACGAACACTGAAGCTTTCTTT
CASSGGQTNTEAFF
>TRBD1|TRBJ1-3|TRBV27|.
TGTGCCAGCAGGGGGACCTTAGGACAGGTAGATGCGAACACCATATATTTT
CASRGTLGQVDANTIYF
>TRBD2|TRBJ2-1|TRBV2|.
TGTGCCAGCAGCGTCCGGGGGCTAGCGGGAAATGAGCAGTTCTTC
CASSVRGLAGNEQFF
>.|TRBJ1-5|TRBV6-6|.
TGTGCCAGCTCGACCCCTCCCAATCAGCCCCAGCATTTT
CASSTPPNQPQHF
>.|TRBJ2-5|TRBV15|.
TGTGCCACCAGCCCCGGATCTGAAGAGACCCAGTACTTC
CATSPGSEETQYF